Reported below is one T cell receptor beta chain. The source of the sample is a study of blood T cell repertoires in COVID-19. The method was immunoSEQ multiplex PCR; TCRdb's version includes in-frame clones alone and lacks a portion of them. The data show approximately 150,000 clones, 70% to 90% seen once. V lost 3 bases and J lost 0; bases outside the gene matches: 14. The CDR3 loop spans 18 amino acids. The germline V gene has CDR1 SGDLS and CDR2 YYNGEE. This TCR came from a woman aged 45-65 years with COVID-19, enrolled during active disease. This chain links TRBV9 with TRBJ1-2, with 7 bases lining up with TRBD1. Source material: peripheral blood. The CDR3 DNA reads TGTGCCAGCAGCGACCCCCTCGGACAGGAAAATCCTAACTATGGCTACACCTTC. It is translated as CASSDPLGQENPNYGYTF.